The next 32 T cell receptor beta chains were all read from a single sample in a study of kidney transplant recipient with SARS-CoV-2 infection. TCRdb reanalysed the reads using MiXCR and keeps one entry per CDR3 protein. This table has approximately 240,000 distinct CDR3 sequences, less than 35% appearing once. This specimen was a blood sample, taken at baseline and between days 110 and 120 from a kidney transplant recipient. Receptor source: a young adult male patient who had COVID-19 and was a kidney transplant recipient. The T cells may partly be graft donor cells.

On this clonotype itself: This may be a read error: a much more frequent sequence differs by one nucleotide. V is TRBV12-3 or TRBV12-4 and J is TRBJ1-1, with D perhaps matching TRBD1 (6 bases). CDR3 length equals 14 residues. In DNA form, the CDR3 reads TGTGCCAGCGGTTTCCCAGGGGAGAACACTGAAGCTTTCTTT. This sequence encodes CASGFPGENTEAFF.

The table lists this clonotype with a few counts. At one of its ends the junction is not consistent with the germline gene, which may arise from a read error. The rearrangement joins TRBV29-1 to TRBJ1-1, with no clear D. This CDR3 contains 13 residues. Germline lookup yields CDR1 SQVTM and CDR2 ANQGSEA. The CDR3: CSAEGGLNTEAFF. CDR3 in DNA: TGCAGCGCTGAAGGAGGGTTGAACACTGAAGCTTTCTTT.

Concerning this clonotype itself: This could be a read error, since a much larger clone is one nucleotide away. The CDR3 bases are TGTGCCAGCAGCCGAGCTGAATACCATGGAAAGACCTATGGCTACACCTTC. Translating gives CASSRAEYHGKTYGYTF. V gene TRBV7-9 combines with J gene TRBJ1-2; D remains ambiguous. There are 17 residues in the CDR3. Germline V gene lookup returns CDR1 SEHNR and CDR2 FQNEAQ (reference sequence). Trimming cost V 5 bases and J 4 bases, with 23 bases left between them.

This clonotype was recorded at least ten times. The chain links TRBV19 to TRBJ2-7; D gene unclear. Looked up from germline, CDR1 is LNHDA and CDR2 is SQIVND (reference sequence). V lost 8 bases, J lost 4 bases, and 15 bases lay in between. The CDR3 runs 13 residues. This chain's CDR3 is CASSVNKQYEQYF. CDR3 coding DNA: TGTGCCAGTTCAGTAAACAAACAGTACGAGCAGTACTTC.

Of note for this clonotype: Being one base from a much bigger clone, this may be a read error. The chain uses TRBV18 and TRBJ2-3; 9 positions match TRBD2. With V trimmed by 2 bases and J by 6 bases, 15 bases remained unmatched. Germline V gives CDR1 KGHSH, CDR2 LQKENI. CDR3 length equals 18 residues. The CDR3 protein is CASSPIPSGVGPRDTQYF. DNA of the CDR3: TGTGCCAGCTCACCAATACCTAGCGGGGTGGGGCCCCGGGATACGCAGTATTTT. The whole variable domain, remainder taken from reference TRBV18 and TRBJ2-3, is NAGVMQNPRHLVRRRGQEARLRCSPMKGHSHVYWYRQLPEEGLKFMVYLQKENIIDESGMPKERFSAEFPKEGPSILRIQQVVRGDSAAYFCASSPIPSGVGPRDTQYFGPGTRLTVL.

This clonotype was counted at least ten times. The J gene is TRBJ1-1, the V gene TRBV30; D call uncertain. V lost 1 base and J lost 3, with 12 bases in between. The CDR3 is 14 amino acids. Germline V gene sequence: CDR1 GTSNPN, CDR2 SVGIG (reference sequence). Written as DNA, the CDR3 is TGTGCCTGGAGTGGAGACGGGCGATACACTGAAGCTTTCTTT. Its translation is CAWSGDGRYTEAFF. The complete variable domain, with remaining parts taken from reference TRBV30 and TRBJ1-1, reads SQTIHQWPATLVQPVGSPLSLECTVEGTSNPNLYWYRQAAGRGLQLLFYSVGIGQISSEVPQNLSASRPQDRQFILSSKKLLLSDSGFYLCAWSGDGRYTEAFFGQGTRLTVV.

As concerns this clonotype: A read error may be the cause here, since a much bigger clone is one base away. V and J are TRBV3-1 and TRBJ2-7, with D hard to call. Near its end, the DNA agrees better with TRBJ2-5, so the J call may be wrong. Germline CDR1 is LGHDT and CDR2 is YNNKEL (reference sequence). The CDR3 spans 17 residues. The CDR3 reads CAGSESAPISFSETQYF. CDR3 coding DNA: TGTGCCGGCAGCGAGAGTGCTCCCATTTCTTTCTCTGAGACCCAGTACTTC.

Concerning this clonotype itself: This clone may be a read error of a much larger clone one base away. J is TRBJ2-3 and V is TRBV7-9; D remains ambiguous. The CDR3 consists of 14 residues. The V gene's germline CDR1 is SEHNR and CDR2 FQNEAQ (reference sequence). The ends were cut back, 5 bases at V and 3 bases at J, with 12 bases in the middle. This chain's CDR3 is CASSPGSPTDTQYF. The CDR3 region has the DNA TGTGCCAGCAGCCCCGGTAGCCCGACAGATACGCAGTATTTT.

This clonotype was picked up one time. This sequence may be a read error, since a much larger clone differs from it by one base. The rearrangement links TRBV6-5 to TRBJ1-2; D is unresolved. The CDR3 loop spans 17 amino acids. V lost 5 bases and J 4 bases, leaving 23 bases between the germline ends. Germline assignment: CDR1 MNHEY and CDR2 SVGAGI. Here the CDR3 reads CASSQPKPYRKTYGYTF. The CDR3 coding sequence is TGTGCCAGCAGTCAGCCAAAGCCTTACAGAAAGACCTATGGCTACACCTTC.

The table lists this clonotype with many counts. The chain is built from TRBV19 and TRBJ2-7; 9 bases line up with TRBD1. V shed 3 bases, J shed 1 base, and the junction held 7 bases outside the gene matches. The CDR3 totals 16 residues. The germline gives CDR1 LNHDA, CDR2 SQIVND (reference sequence). CDR3 nucleotides: TGTGCCAGTAGTATCTCTGGGACAGGGCCATCCTACGAGCAGTACTTC. It specifies CASSISGTGPSYEQYF.

This clonotype came up a few times. This sequence joins TRBV7-2 and TRBJ2-1; 8 bases are a match to TRBD1. With V trimmed by 4 bases and J by 8 bases, 13 bases remained unmatched. The germline gives CDR1 SGHTA, CDR2 FQGNSA. CDR3 length equals 16 residues. CDR3 protein: CASSSFRTGFFDEQFF. In nucleotides, the CDR3 is TGTGCCAGCAGCTCCTTCCGGACAGGGTTTTTTGATGAGCAGTTCTTC.

J is TRBJ1-1 and V is TRBV2; D is unclear. V was pared by 7 bases and J by 0 bases, with 21 bases between. Germline CDR1 SNHLY, CDR2 FYNNEI. The CDR3 consists of 17 residues. In DNA form, the CDR3 reads TGTGCCAGCAAAATGGGTCCCGGATGGCGGATGAACACTGAAGCTTTCTTT. Amino acid sequence: CASKMGPGWRMNTEAFF.

Regarding this clonotype: This may stem from a read error, because a much larger clone lies one nucleotide away. This chain links TRBV29-1 with TRBJ1-2, with D possibly being TRBD1 (5 bases). This CDR3 contains 15 residues. Germline V gives CDR1 SQVTM, CDR2 ANQGSEA. V was cut by 2 bases and J by 3 bases, with 16 bases left in between. Written as DNA, the CDR3 is TGCAGCGTTGAAAATCTCAGGGTTCAACACTATGGCTACACCTTC. Its protein is CSVENLRVQHYGYTF.

This clonotype was detected many times. The chain links TRBV9 to TRBJ2-7; D is perhaps TRBD2 (5 bases). Trimming cost V 0 bases and J 6 bases, with 19 bases left between them. CDR1 SGDLS and CDR2 YYNGEE come from the germline V gene. The CDR3 covers 16 residues. The CDR3 DNA reads TGTGCCAGCAGCGTAGAAGGAACTAGGATTAACCCCGAGCAGTACTTC. It translates to CASSVEGTRINPEQYF.

The chain links TRBV5-1 to TRBJ2-1, with 7 nucleotides matching TRBD2. Trimming removed 0 bases from V and 8 bases from J; junction bases left unmatched: 8. Germline V gene data show CDR1 as SGHRS and CDR2 as YFSETQ. The CDR3 runs to 15 residues. CDR3: CASSLGAGRGDEQFF. The DNA for the CDR3 is TGCGCCAGCAGCTTGGGGGCAGGCCGGGGGGATGAGCAGTTCTTC.

This clonotype was observed a handful of times. The chain combines TRBV30 with TRBJ1-2; D is undetermined. The CDR3 is made up of 16 amino acids. Germline-derived CDR1 and CDR2 are GTSNPN and SVGIG (reference sequence). The V end was cut by 5 bases, the J end by 4 bases, with 23 bases between. CDR3 nucleotide sequence: TGTGCCTGGCCTCACTGGCGTTATAGAAAGACCTATGGCTACACCTTC. Its translation is CAWPHWRYRKTYGYTF.

This clonotype showed up many times. The chain recombines TRBV11-1 with TRBJ1-2; D ambiguous. Trimming removed 4 bases at V and 4 bases at J, with 22 bases between. Looked up from germline, CDR1 is SGHAT and CDR2 is FQDESV (reference sequence). This CDR3 is 17 amino acids long. The CDR3 nucleotides are TGTGCCAGCAGCTATAACAATAAGGCTGGAAAGACCTATGGCTACACCTTC. Translation: CASSYNNKAGKTYGYTF.

The table lists this clonotype with many counts. This chain joins TRBV3-1 and TRBJ1-2; D gene ambiguous. The CDR3 has 17 amino acids. Per germline, CDR1 LGHDT and CDR2 YNNKEL (reference sequence). The V end lost 4 bases, the J end lost 5 bases, and 23 bases lay between the germline ends. The DNA of the CDR3 is TGTGCCAGCAGCCTTTATCTCACCCTTCAAAAGACATATGGCTACACCTTC. This encodes CASSLYLTLQKTYGYTF. The full variable domain, completed using reference TRBV3-1 and TRBJ1-2, is DTAVSQTPKYLVTQMGNDKSIKCEQNLGHDTMYWYKQDSKKFLKIMFSYNNKELIINETVPNRFSPKSPDKAHLNLHINSLELGDSAVYFCASSLYLTLQKTYGYTFGSGTRLTVV.

This clonotype has at least ten counts. A much larger clone is a single base away; this may be a read error. The rearrangement links TRBV5-8 to TRBJ2-3; D not resolved. CDR3 size: 12 residues. Germline V gene sequence: CDR1 SGHTS, CDR2 YDEGEE. V was shortened by 2 bases and J by 4 bases, with 5 bases between the two germline ends. The CDR3, as DNA: TGTGCCAGCAGCTTAAGGGCAGATACGCAGTATTTT. It specifies CASSLRADTQYF.

This clonotype was seen a handful of times. The chain carries TRBV5-4 and TRBJ1-2; D not resolved. Trimming removed 7 bases from V and 4 bases from J, with 23 bases in between. The CDR3 is 16 amino acids. CDR1 is SGHNT and CDR2 is YYREEE in the germline V gene (reference sequence). CDR3 coding DNA: TGTGCCAGCCCTTATTACGTACCAGGAAAGACCTATGGCTACACCTTC. Translation: CASPYYVPGKTYGYTF.

This clonotype has at least ten counts. The chain is built from TRBV14 and TRBJ1-1; tentative D call: TRBD1 (5 bases). The CDR3 is made up of 15 amino acids. Trimming took off 1 base at V and 5 bases at J, with 14 bases between the two ends. Per germline, CDR1 SGHDN and CDR2 FVKESK. The CDR3 sequence is CASSQGGGLMTEAFF. CDR3 nucleotide sequence: TGTGCCAGCAGCCAAGGGGGCGGATTAATGACTGAAGCTTTCTTT.

In regard to this clonotype: A much larger clone differs by one base, so this may be a read error. Here the CDR3 reads CAGTPLGVSNQPQHF. In nucleotides, the CDR3 is TGTGCCGGCACCCCTCTCGGCGTTAGCAATCAGCCCCAGCATTTT. The chain couples TRBV2 to TRBJ1-5; no clear D gene. V lost 11 bases to trimming and J lost 0 bases, with 17 bases between them. The CDR3 is 15 amino acids. Germline V gene sequence: CDR1 SNHLY, CDR2 FYNNEI.

This clonotype was recorded many times. This chain links TRBV5-6 with TRBJ2-2; D is unresolved. V was clipped by 3 bases and J by 4 bases, with 4 bases between them. The CDR3 is 12 amino acids. The V gene's germline CDR1 is SGHDT and CDR2 YYEEEE. The CDR3 nucleotides read TGTGCCAGCAGCTCCGTCACCGGGGAGCTGTTTTTT. It is translated as CASSSVTGELFF.

On this clonotype: This may arise from a read error, as a much more abundant clone is one base away. The chain links TRBV8-2 to TRBJ2-6. TRBV8-2 is an annotated pseudogene. This CDR3 comprises 17 residues. CDR3 bases: TGTGGCAATGCATATAGGGTAACACAAAGTCGGGCCAACGTCCTGACTTTC. Translating gives CGNAYRVTQSRANVLTF.

As concerns this clonotype: This could be a read error, since a much larger clone is one nucleotide away. V gene TRBV6-5 combines with J gene TRBJ2-1; unclear D gene. TRBJ2-7 matches the DNA end more closely, so the J call is doubtful. Germline assignment: CDR1 MNHEY and CDR2 SVGAGI. The CDR3 contains 17 residues. CDR3 region: CTRPDKLQPPTTYEQYF. For the CDR3, the DNA is TGTACCCGACCCGATAAATTACAACCCCCGACCACCTACGAGCAGTACTTC.

A note on this clonotype: A clone one base away is much larger, so this may be a read error. This sequence joins TRBV13 and TRBJ2-3; no reliable D call. Germline CDR1 reads PRHDT; CDR2 reads FYEKMQ (reference sequence). This CDR3 is built from 13 residues. CDR3 sequence reads: CAGSLGDVSRQYF. CDR3 nucleotide sequence: TGTGCCGGCAGCTTAGGCGACGTATCGAGGCAGTATTTT.

This clonotype was counted at least ten times. This chain joins TRBV9 and TRBJ2-1; 7 bases are a match to TRBD1. Losses at the gene ends were 4 bases for V and 2 bases for J; bases not matched to a gene: 6. Germline V gene sequence: CDR1 SGDLS, CDR2 YYNGEE. The CDR3 spans 15 residues. Here the CDR3 reads CASSIHQGAYNEQFF. The CDR3, as DNA: TGTGCCAGCAGCATACACCAGGGGGCCTACAATGAGCAGTTCTTC.

At least ten counts were recorded for this clonotype. The chain is built from TRBV2 and TRBJ1-1; 8 bases fit TRBD1. The J segment lost 11 bases and the V segment lost 2 bases, leaving 13 bases of the junction unmatched. The V gene's germline CDR1 is SNHLY and CDR2 FYNNEI. The CDR3 totals 15 residues. Here the CDR3 reads CASSERGTGLSGAFF. For the CDR3, the DNA is TGTGCCAGCAGTGAAAGAGGGACAGGCTTGTCGGGGGCTTTCTTT.

This clonotype was counted at least ten times. This chain joins TRBV7-3 and TRBJ2-2; D remains ambiguous. In germline, CDR1 is SGHTA, CDR2 FQGTGA. Trimming took off 1 base at V and 3 bases at J, with 6 bases between the two ends. This CDR3 region has 14 residues. CDR3 in DNA: TGTGCCAGCAGCTTAAGCGGTGACACCGGGGAGCTGTTTTTT. Protein product: CASSLSGDTGELFF.

Turning to this clonotype: A read error may be the cause here, since a much bigger clone is one base away. This chain connects TRBV20-1 to TRBJ2-4, with TRBD2 matching over 10 bases. Near its end, the DNA agrees better with TRBJ2-7, so the J call may be wrong. This CDR3 spans 18 amino acids. CDR1 DFQATT and CDR2 SNEGSKA come from the germline V gene (reference sequence). The CDR3 here is CSARGSSGSWERAREQYF. The CDR3 DNA reads as TGCAGTGCTAGGGGCTCTAGCGGGAGCTGGGAAAGGGCACGCGAGCAGTACTTC.

This clonotype was seen repeatedly, ten times or more. The V call is TRBV19, the J call TRBJ2-7; 11 nucleotides agree with TRBD2. The CDR3 extends over 13 amino acids. With 5 bases clipped from V and 6 bases from J, the junction kept 3 bases outside the gene matches. Germline assignment: CDR1 LNHDA and CDR2 SQIVND (reference sequence). DNA of the CDR3: TGTGCCAGTAGTCCCCTAGCGGGAGGCGAGCAGTACTTC. Protein sequence: CASSPLAGGEQYF. Complete variable domain (other parts from reference TRBV19 and TRBJ2-7): DGGITQSPKYLFRKEGQNVTLSCEQNLNHDAMYWYRQDPGQGLRLIYYSQIVNDFQKGDIAEGYSVSREKKESFPLTVTSAQKNPTAFYLCASSPLAGGEQYFGPGTRLTVT.

The genes are TRBV27 and TRBJ1-1; 7 nucleotides agree with TRBD1. CDR3 length: 13 residues. The V gene end was trimmed by 5 bases and the J gene end by 5 bases; junction bases not matched to a gene: 5. The germline V gene has CDR1 MNHEY and CDR2 SMNVEV (reference sequence). In nucleotides, the CDR3 is TGTGCCAGCAGTACCAGGGGGGGAACTGAAGCTTTCTTT. It is translated as CASSTRGGTEAFF.